The source of this TCR beta chain is a study of blood T cell repertoires in COVID-19. Whole-study context: COVID-19 samples collected from the United States, Italy and Spain covered acute and convalescent phases. T cells, B-cell-depleted T cells, or PBMCs supplied cDNA or gDNA.

The CDR3 has 15 amino acids. The J segment lost 4 bases and the V segment lost 6 bases, leaving 5 bases of the junction unmatched. Germline lookup yields CDR1 MNHNY and CDR2 SVGAGI (reference sequence). Methods used by the authors: How many nucleated cells were present was estimated from reference gene primer amplification. The assay was immunoSEQ multiplex PCR, and TCRdb's table has in-frame clones only and misses some. The V and J calls and clone size are taken from that table; D and trimming were inferred from the DNA. This sample has fewer than 80,000 clones, with around 89% found just once. The TCR sequence derives from a human donor in a cohort sampled during active COVID-19. Material for sequencing was peripheral blood. The chain joins TRBV6-6 to TRBJ2-2; 10 bases are a match to TRBD2. The CDR3 protein is CASRESGRATGELFF. The CDR3 coding sequence is TGTGCCAGCAGGGAGAGCGGGAGGGCCACCGGGGAGCTGTTTTTT.